Listed below are T cell receptor beta chains from one sample, sequenced in a study of CD8+CD57+ T cells in acquired aplastic anemia. Each CDR3 protein is one row after TCRdb ran MiXCR on the reads. The table has under 350,000 distinct CDR3 sequences, about 50% seen once. Specimen: sorted CD4+, CD8+, or CD8+CD57+ T cells (not recorded which) from PBMCs. The receptors shown here come from a human donor with aplastic anemia. CDR3s include the opening cysteine and the closing phenylalanine or tryptophan. A D gene is named only where the DNA matches it firmly. Clone size, where shown, is once, few, many, or a class for clones that have expanded.

J | D | V | size | CDR3 | DNA
TRBJ2-7 | TRBD1 | TRBV5-4 | . | CASSLDTGAYEQYF | TGTGCCAGCAGCTTGGACACAGGGGCCTACGAGCAGTACTTC
TRBJ1-1 | . | TRBV29-1 | . | CSVGGFVRGTEAFF | TGCAGCGTTGGCGGGTTTGTCCGAGGCACTGAAGCTTTCTTT
TRBJ1-5 | . | TRBV7-9 | once | CASTLGGYQPQHF | TGTGCCAGCACCCTCGGGGGTTATCAGCCCCAGCATTTT
TRBJ2-2 | . | TRBV5-1 | . | CASSLRGGAHTGELFF | TGCGCCAGCAGCTTGAGAGGGGGGGCACACACCGGGGAGCTGTTTTTT
TRBJ1-1 | . | TRBV11-1 | once | CASSLLWDTTEAFF | TGTGCCAGCAGCTTACTTTGGGACACTACTGAAGCTTTCTTT
TRBJ1-6 | . | TRBV7-3 | . | CASSLMGRPSSYNSPLHF | TGTGCCAGCAGCTTAATGGGCAGGCCAAGCTCCTATAATTCACCCCTCCACTTT
TRBJ1-2 | . | TRBV9 | once | CASSVGQLEYGYTF | TGTGCCAGCAGCGTGGGGCAGCTAGAATATGGCTACACCTTC
TRBJ1-1 | . | TRBV7-2 | . | CASSFLLNTEAFF | TGTGCCAGCAGCTTTTTGCTAAACACTGAAGCTTTCTTT
TRBJ1-5 | . | TRBV15 | . | CATSGRRGVQPQHF | TGTGCCACCAGCGGCAGGCGTGGCGTACAGCCCCAGCATTTT
TRBJ2-2 | . | TRBV7-3 | . | CASSFGPNTGELFF | TGTGCCAGCAGTTTCGGACCGAACACCGGGGAGCTGTTTTTT
TRBJ2-3 | . | TRBV6-5 | . | CASSPFVRAVKYF | TGTGCCAGCAGTCCATTCGTGAGGGCCGTTAAGTATTTT
TRBJ2-1 | TRBD2 | TRBV6-4 | many | CASSHGRRNEQFF | TGTGCCAGCAGTCACGGGAGGCGAAATGAGCAGTTCTTC
TRBJ2-7 | . | TRBV2 | . | CAILGTVSTYEQYF | TGTGCCATCCTGGGCACAGTGTCTACCTACGAGCAGTACTTC
TRBJ1-1 | . | TRBV2 | . | CASSWESDTTNTEAFF | TGTGCCAGCAGTTGGGAATCGGACACAACGAACACTGAAGCTTTCTTT
TRBJ1-6 | . | TRBV6-2/TRBV6-3 | many | CASSWSGDNSPLHF | TGTGCCAGCAGTTGGTCAGGTGATAATTCACCCCTCCACTTT
TRBJ1-5 | TRBD1 | TRBV20-1 | . | CSASPGQPNQPQHF | TGCAGTGCTAGCCCGGGACAGCCTAATCAGCCCCAGCATTTT